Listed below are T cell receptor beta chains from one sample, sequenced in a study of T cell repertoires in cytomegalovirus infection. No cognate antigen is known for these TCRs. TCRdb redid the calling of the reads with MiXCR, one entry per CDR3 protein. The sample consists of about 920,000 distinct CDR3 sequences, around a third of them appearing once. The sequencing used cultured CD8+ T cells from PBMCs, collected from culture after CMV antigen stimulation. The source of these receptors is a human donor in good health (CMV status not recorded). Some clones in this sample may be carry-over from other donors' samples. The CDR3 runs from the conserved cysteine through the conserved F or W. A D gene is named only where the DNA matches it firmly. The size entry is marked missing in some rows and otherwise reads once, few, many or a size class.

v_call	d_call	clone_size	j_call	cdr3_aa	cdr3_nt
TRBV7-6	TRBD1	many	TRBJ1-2	CASSSRTGQDYGYTF	TGTGCCAGCAGCTCCCGAACGGGACAGGACTATGGCTACACCTTC
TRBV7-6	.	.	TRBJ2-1	CASSLGGPGEQFF	TGTGCCAGCAGCTTAGGGGGTCCGGGAGAGCAGTTCTTC
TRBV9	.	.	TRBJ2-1	CASSGEQDYNEQFF	TGTGCCAGCAGCGGAGAACAGGACTACAATGAGCAGTTCTTC
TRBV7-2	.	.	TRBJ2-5	CASSPPGAQTQYF	TGTGCCAGCAGCCCCCCGGGAGCTCAGACCCAGTACTTC
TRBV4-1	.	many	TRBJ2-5	CASSQEGSPQETQYF	TGCGCCAGCAGCCAAGAGGGCAGCCCACAAGAGACCCAGTACTTC
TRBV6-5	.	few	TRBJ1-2	CASSKNPLQGTYGYTF	TGTGCCAGCAGTAAAAACCCGCTTCAGGGAACCTATGGCTACACCTTC
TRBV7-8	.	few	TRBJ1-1	CASRPNSRGEAFF	TGTGCCAGCAGGCCCAACTCCAGGGGTGAAGCTTTCTTT
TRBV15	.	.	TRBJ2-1	CATKFQQGNEQFF	TGTGCCACCAAATTTCAACAGGGAAATGAGCAGTTCTTC
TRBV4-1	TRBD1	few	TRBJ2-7	CASSQDDQGEIDEQYF	TGCGCCAGCAGCCAAGATGACCAGGGGGAAATAGACGAGCAGTACTTC
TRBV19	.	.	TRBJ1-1	CASSIDPTGLNTEAFF	TGTGCCAGTAGTATAGATCCCACAGGGTTGAACACTGAAGCTTTCTTT
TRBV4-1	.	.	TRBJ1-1	CASSQEGAGDTEAFF	TGCGCCAGCAGCCAAGAAGGGGCGGGGGATACTGAAGCTTTCTTT
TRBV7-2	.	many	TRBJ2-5	CASSLGGGAGETQYF	TGTGCCAGCAGCTTAGGGGGGGGCGCCGGGGAGACCCAGTACTTC
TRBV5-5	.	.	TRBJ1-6	CASTDRDLAQNSPLHF	TGTGCCAGCACGGACCGCGACCTCGCGCAGAATTCACCCCTCCACTTT
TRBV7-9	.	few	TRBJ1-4	CASSLVPDSPEKLFF	TGTGCCAGCAGCTTAGTCCCGGACAGCCCTGAAAAACTGTTTTTT
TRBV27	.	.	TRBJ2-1	CASSSGYRELF	TGTGCCAGCAGTTCCGGATACAGGGAGCTCTTC
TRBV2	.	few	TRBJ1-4	CASSENRAANEKLFF	TGTGCCAGCAGTGAAAACAGGGCTGCGAATGAAAAACTGTTTTTT
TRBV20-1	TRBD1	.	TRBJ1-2	CSARDQTGGGGYTF	TGCAGTGCTAGAGACCAGACAGGGGGCGGTGGCTACACCTTC
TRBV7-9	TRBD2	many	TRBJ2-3	CASSSPGLAVTDTQYF	TGTGCCAGCAGCTCACCGGGACTAGCGGTAACAGATACGCAGTATTTT
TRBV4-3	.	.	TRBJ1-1	CASSHPSGSMGTEAFF	TGCGCCAGCAGCCACCCCTCGGGGTCTATGGGCACTGAAGCTTTCTTT
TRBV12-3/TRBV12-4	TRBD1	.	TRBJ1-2	CASSSGTGAFNYGYTF	TGTGCCAGCAGTTCCGGGACAGGGGCCTTTAACTATGGCTACACCTTC
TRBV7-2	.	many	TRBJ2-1	CASSNRDFPIHEQFF	TGTGCCAGCAGCAACCGGGACTTTCCCATACATGAGCAGTTCTTC
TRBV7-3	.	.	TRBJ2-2	CASSMEYTGELFF	TGTGCCAGCAGCATGGAGTACACCGGGGAGCTGTTTTTT
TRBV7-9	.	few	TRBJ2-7	CASSFLEGAGADEQYF	TGTGCCAGCAGCTTCCTCGAGGGGGCGGGGGCCGACGAGCAGTACTTC
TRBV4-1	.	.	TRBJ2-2	CASSQKSGTGELFF	TGCGCCAGCAGCCAGAAAAGCGGGACCGGGGAGCTGTTTTTT
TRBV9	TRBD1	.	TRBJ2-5	CASSAPMGQGKETQYF	TGTGCCAGCAGCGCTCCTATGGGACAGGGCAAAGAGACCCAGTACTTC
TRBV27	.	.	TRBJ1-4	CASSFAVGATNEKLFF	TGTGCCAGCAGTTTTGCGGTTGGGGCAACTAATGAAAAACTGTTTTTT
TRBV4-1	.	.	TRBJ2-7	CASSQDFGDLRDEQYF	TGTGCCAGCAGCCAAGATTTTGGGGATCTCAGGGACGAGCAGTACTTC
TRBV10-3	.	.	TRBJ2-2	CAISGTGTNTGELFF	TGTGCCATCAGTGGAACCGGGACAAACACCGGGGAGCTGTTTTTT
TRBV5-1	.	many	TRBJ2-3	CASSPPQGSWSTDTQYF	TGCGCCAGCAGCCCCCCCCAGGGTAGCTGGAGCACAGATACGCAGTATTTT
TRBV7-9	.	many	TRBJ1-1	CASSDTEAFF	TGTGCCAGCAGCGACACTGAAGCTTTCTTT
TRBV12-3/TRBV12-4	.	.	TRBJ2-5	CASSLRSVGRYGETQYF	TGTGCCAGCAGTTTACGGAGCGTGGGGCGGTACGGGGAGACCCAGTACTTC
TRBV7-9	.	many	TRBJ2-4	CASSSDTSRAKNIQYF	TGTGCCAGCAGCTCCGACACTTCCCGAGCCAAAAACATTCAGTACTTC
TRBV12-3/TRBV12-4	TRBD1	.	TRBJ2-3	CASSVRDRGSDTQYF	TGTGCCAGCAGTGTCCGGGACAGGGGATCAGATACGCAGTATTTT
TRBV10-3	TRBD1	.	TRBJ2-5	CAISDPPRDSQETQYF	TGTGCCATCAGTGACCCGCCCCGGGACAGCCAAGAGACCCAGTACTTC
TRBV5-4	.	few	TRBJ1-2	CASSLAGTRYGYTF	TGTGCCAGCAGCTTGGCTGGGACACGCTATGGCTACACCTTC
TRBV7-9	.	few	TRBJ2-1	CASSLSPQEIAYNEQFF	TGTGCCAGCAGCTTAAGCCCCCAGGAGATAGCCTACAATGAGCAGTTCTTC
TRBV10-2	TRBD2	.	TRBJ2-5	CASRTTSGGQETQYF	TGCGCCAGCAGGACTACTAGCGGGGGACAAGAGACCCAGTACTTC
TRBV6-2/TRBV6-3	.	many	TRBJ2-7	CASSYPPGDEQYF	TGTGCCAGCAGTTACCCCCCAGGCGACGAGCAGTACTTC
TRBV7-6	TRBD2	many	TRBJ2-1	CASSPALGIAGTYNEQFF	TGTGCCAGCAGCCCTGCCCTGGGGATAGCGGGGACATACAATGAGCAGTTCTTC
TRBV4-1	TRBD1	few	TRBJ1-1	CASRPGGAGTEAFF	TGCGCCAGCAGACCAGGGGGCGCGGGCACTGAAGCTTTCTTT
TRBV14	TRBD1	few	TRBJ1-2	CASSPDRTGLFTF	TGTGCCAGCAGCCCGGACCGGACAGGGCTCTTTACCTTC
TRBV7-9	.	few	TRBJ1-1	CASSQGPPEAFF	TGTGCCAGCAGCCAGGGCCCCCCTGAAGCTTTCTTT
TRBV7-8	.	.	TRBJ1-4	CASSPEAGSEIGGFF	TGTGCCAGCAGCCCCGAGGCAGGGAGCGAAATAGGAGGTTTTTTT
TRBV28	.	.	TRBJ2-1	CASRRFGERGANEQFF	TGTGCCAGCAGGCGCTTCGGGGAAAGGGGGGCCAATGAGCAGTTCTTC
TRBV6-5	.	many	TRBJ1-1	CASSDTTMNTEAFF	TGTGCCAGCAGTGACACGACTATGAACACTGAAGCTTTCTTT
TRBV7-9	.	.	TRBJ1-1	CASSLVDGSEAFF	TGTGCCAGCAGCTTAGTTGATGGTTCCGAAGCTTTCTTT
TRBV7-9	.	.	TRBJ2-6	CASSGMDGRSGANVLTF	TGTGCCAGCAGCGGAATGGACGGGCGCTCTGGGGCCAACGTCCTGACTTTC
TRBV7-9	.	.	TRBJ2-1	CASSFASEHEQFF	TGTGCCAGCAGCTTCGCTAGCGAACATGAGCAGTTCTTC
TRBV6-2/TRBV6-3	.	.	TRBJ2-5	CASSWGGGQETQYF	TGTGCCAGCAGTTGGGGCGGCGGCCAAGAGACCCAGTACTTC